The 5 T cell receptor beta chains below were found in one sample sequenced in a study of CXCR3-negative and CXCR3-positive naive CD8 T cells (dated by TCRdb to about 2019). These reads were obtained on a NextSeq 550. The Human TCR Profiling Kit (MiLaboratory) was used to make UMI-labeled 5' RACE TRB cDNA libraries. TCRdb reprocessed the public reads and reports one entry per CDR3 protein sequence, without DNA. The sample table gives around 29,000 distinct CDR3 sequences. The ten most abundant clones make up roughly 10% of the sample. The sample comprised memory CD8+ T cells from blood. This sample's cell subset or site label indicates: conventional CD8+ memory T cells (TMEM), sorted as controls. The origin of the receptors is a human donor in good health. Some clones in this sample may be carry-over from other donors' samples.

This chain connects TRBV20-1 to TRBJ2-1; TCRdb proposes TRBD1, but this gene call is untestable without DNA. In germline, CDR1 is DFQATT, CDR2 SNEGSKA (reference sequence). CDR3 size: 15 residues. CDR3 in amino acids: CSARGPGGEVAEQFF.

The chain is built from TRBV14 and TRBJ2-7; the TCRdb D gene call, TRBD2, has no DNA to confirm it. Per the germline V gene, CDR1 is SGHDN and CDR2 is FVKESK. The CDR3 loop spans 16 amino acids. CDR3 region: CASSQGMGPLSYEQYF.

V gene TRBV20-1 combines with J gene TRBJ2-7; lacking DNA, the TRBD1 call made by TCRdb goes unchecked. Germline CDR1 is DFQATT and CDR2 is SNEGSKA (reference sequence). The CDR3 consists of 15 residues. The CDR3 protein is CSARAPGQGFYEQYF.

The chain links TRBV13 to TRBJ2-7. This CDR3 has 12 amino acids. Per the germline V gene, CDR1 is PRHDT and CDR2 is FYEKMQ (reference sequence). CDR3 loop: CASEWAAYEQYF.

V gene TRBV19 combines with J gene TRBJ2-1. The CDR3 is made up of 15 amino acids. CDR1 LNHDA and CDR2 SQIVND come from the germline V gene (reference sequence). This chain's CDR3 is CASSIEVPSYNEQFF.